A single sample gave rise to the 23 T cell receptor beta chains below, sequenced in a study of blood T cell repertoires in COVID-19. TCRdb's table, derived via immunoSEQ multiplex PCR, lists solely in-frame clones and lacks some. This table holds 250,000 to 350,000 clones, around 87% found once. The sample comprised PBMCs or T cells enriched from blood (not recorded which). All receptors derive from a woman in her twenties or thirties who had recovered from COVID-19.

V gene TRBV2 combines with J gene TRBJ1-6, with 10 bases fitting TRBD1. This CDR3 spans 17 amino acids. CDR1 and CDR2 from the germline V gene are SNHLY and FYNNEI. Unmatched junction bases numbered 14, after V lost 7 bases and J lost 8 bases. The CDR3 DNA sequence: TGTGCCAGCACTCTGGGGGGGACAGGGGCGTCGTATTCACCCCTCCACTTT. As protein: CASTLGGTGASYSPLHF.

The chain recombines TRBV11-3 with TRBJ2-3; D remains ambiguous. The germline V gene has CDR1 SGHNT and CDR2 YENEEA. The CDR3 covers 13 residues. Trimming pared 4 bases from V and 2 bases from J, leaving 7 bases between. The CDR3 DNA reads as TGTGCCAGCAGCTCCATAGCCACAGATACGCAGTATTTT. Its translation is CASSSIATDTQYF.

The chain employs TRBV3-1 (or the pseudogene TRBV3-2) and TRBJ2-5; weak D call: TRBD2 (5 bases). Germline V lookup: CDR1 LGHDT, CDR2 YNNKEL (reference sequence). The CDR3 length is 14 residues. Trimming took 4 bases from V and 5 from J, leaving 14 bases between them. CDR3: CASSPARGPETQYF. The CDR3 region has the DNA TGTGCCAGCAGCCCCGCCCGAGGGCCGGAGACCCAGTACTTC.

Here the CDR3 DNA reads TGTGCCAGCAGCTCTAAACCAACCGGGGTTAACTACGAGCAGTACTTC. Its protein product is CASSSKPTGVNYEQYF. The rearrangement links TRBV5-6 to TRBJ2-7; D is possibly TRBD2 (5 bases). Trimming stripped 3 bases from V and 3 bases from J, with 19 bases between. The CDR3 length is 16 residues. Germline V gene lookup returns CDR1 SGHDT and CDR2 YYEEEE.

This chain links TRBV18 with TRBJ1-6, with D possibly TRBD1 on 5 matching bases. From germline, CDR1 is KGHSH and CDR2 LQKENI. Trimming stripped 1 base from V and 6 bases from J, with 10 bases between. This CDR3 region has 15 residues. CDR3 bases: TGTGCCAGCTCACCACAGCGACAGACTAATTCACCCCTCCACTTT. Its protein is CASSPQRQTNSPLHF.

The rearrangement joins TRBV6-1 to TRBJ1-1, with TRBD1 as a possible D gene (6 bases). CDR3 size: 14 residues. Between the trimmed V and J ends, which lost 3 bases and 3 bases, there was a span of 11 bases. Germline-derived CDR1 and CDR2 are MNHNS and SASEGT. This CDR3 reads CASSDWGQDTEAFF. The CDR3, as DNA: TGTGCCAGCAGTGATTGGGGGCAGGACACTGAAGCTTTCTTT.

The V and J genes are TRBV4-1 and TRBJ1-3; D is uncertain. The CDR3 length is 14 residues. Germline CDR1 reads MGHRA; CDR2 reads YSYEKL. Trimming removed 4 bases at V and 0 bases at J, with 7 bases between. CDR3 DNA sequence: TGCGCCAGCAGCCCCCCCCTCTCTGGAAACACCATATATTTT. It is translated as CASSPPLSGNTIYF.

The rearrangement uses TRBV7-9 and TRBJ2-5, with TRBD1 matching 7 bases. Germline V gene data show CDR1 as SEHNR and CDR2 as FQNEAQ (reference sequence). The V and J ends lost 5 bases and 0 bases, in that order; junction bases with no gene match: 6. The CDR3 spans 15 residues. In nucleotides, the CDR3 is TGTGCCAGCAGCCCGGGGACAGTACACCAAGAGACCCAGTACTTC. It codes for CASSPGTVHQETQYF.

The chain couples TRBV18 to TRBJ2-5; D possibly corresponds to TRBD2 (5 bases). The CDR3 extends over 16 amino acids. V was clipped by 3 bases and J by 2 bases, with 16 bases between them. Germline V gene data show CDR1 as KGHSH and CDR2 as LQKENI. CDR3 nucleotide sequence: TGTGCCAGCTCACCGCCCGGGGTCTTCCTTCAAGAGACCCAGTACTTC. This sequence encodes CASSPPGVFLQETQYF.

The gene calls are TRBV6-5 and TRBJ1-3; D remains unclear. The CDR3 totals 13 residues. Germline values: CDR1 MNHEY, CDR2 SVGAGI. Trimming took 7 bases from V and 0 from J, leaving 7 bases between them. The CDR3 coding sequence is TGTGCCAGCATTGCAGTCTCTGGAAACACCATATATTTT. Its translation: CASIAVSGNTIYF.

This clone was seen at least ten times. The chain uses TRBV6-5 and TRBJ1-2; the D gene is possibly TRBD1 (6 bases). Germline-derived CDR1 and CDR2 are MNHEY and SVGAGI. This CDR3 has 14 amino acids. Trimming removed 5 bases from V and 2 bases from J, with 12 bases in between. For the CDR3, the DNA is TGTGCCAGCAGTCCCAGCACAGGGAACTATGGCTACACCTTC. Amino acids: CASSPSTGNYGYTF.

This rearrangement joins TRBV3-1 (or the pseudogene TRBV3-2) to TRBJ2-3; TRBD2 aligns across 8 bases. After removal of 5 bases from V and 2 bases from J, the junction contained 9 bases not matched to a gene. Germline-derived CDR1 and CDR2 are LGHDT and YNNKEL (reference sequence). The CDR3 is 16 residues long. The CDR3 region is CASSASGREVTDTQYF. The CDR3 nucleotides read TGTGCCAGCAGCGCTAGCGGGCGGGAAGTCACAGATACGCAGTATTTT.

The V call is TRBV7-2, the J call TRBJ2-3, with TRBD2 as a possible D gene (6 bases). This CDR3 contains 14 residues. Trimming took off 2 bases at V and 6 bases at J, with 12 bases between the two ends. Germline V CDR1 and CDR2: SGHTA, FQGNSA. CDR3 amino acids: CASSLLAGFDTQYF. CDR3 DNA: TGTGCCAGCAGCTTACTGGCGGGGTTCGATACGCAGTATTTT.

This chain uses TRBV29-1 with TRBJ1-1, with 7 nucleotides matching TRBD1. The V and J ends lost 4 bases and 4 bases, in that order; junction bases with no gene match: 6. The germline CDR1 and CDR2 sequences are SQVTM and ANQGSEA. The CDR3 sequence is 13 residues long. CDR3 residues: CSVVGQAATEAFF. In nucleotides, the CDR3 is TGCAGCGTTGTTGGACAGGCGGCCACTGAAGCTTTCTTT.

The CDR3 region is CASSEAPLTTNYGYTF. The CDR3 region has the DNA TGTGCCAGCAGTGAAGCACCTCTAACCACTAACTATGGCTACACCTTC. The V and J genes are TRBV6-1 and TRBJ1-2; D not resolved. Trimming took 0 bases from V and 0 from J, leaving 11 bases between them. CDR3 length: 16 residues. The germline V gene encodes CDR1 MNHNS and CDR2 SASEGT.

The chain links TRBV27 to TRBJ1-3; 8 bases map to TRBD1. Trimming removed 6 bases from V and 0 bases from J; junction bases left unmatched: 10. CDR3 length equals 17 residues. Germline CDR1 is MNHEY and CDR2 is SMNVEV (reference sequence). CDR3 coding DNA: TGTGCCAGCAGACCAACCGCCGGGACAGGCTCTGGAAACACCATATATTTT. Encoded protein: CASRPTAGTGSGNTIYF.

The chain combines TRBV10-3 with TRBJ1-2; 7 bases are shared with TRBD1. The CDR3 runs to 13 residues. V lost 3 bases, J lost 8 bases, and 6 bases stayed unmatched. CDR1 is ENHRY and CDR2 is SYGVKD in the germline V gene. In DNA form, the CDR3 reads TGTGCCATCAGTGAAATGACAGGGTTAGGCTACACCTTC. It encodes CAISEMTGLGYTF.

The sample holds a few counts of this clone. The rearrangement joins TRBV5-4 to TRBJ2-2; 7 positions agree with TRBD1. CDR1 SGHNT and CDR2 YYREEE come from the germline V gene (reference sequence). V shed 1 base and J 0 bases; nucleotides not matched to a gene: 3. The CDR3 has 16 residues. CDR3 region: CASSLQGGSNTGELFF. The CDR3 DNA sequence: TGTGCCAGCAGCTTGCAAGGGGGCTCGAACACCGGGGAGCTGTTTTTT.

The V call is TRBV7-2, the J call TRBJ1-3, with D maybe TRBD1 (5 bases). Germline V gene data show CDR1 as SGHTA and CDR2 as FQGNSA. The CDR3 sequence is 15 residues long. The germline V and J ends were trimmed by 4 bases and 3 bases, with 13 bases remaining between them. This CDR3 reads CASSYIGGFGNTIYF. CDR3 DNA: TGTGCCAGCAGCTACATCGGGGGTTTTGGAAACACCATATATTTT.

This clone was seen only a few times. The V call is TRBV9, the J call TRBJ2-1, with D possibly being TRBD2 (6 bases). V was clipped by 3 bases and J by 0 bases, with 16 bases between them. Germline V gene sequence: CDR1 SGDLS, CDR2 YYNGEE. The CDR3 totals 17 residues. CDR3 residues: CASSGSSSDPSYNEQFF. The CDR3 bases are TGTGCCAGCAGCGGATCCTCTAGCGACCCCTCCTACAATGAGCAGTTCTTC.

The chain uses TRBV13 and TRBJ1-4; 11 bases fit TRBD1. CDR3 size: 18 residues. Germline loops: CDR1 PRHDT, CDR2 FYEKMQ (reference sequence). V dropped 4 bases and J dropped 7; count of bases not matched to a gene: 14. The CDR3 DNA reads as TGTGCCAGCAGCTCCCAACTACTCGCCGGGACAGGGGGTGAAAAACTGTTTTTT. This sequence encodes CASSSQLLAGTGGEKLFF.

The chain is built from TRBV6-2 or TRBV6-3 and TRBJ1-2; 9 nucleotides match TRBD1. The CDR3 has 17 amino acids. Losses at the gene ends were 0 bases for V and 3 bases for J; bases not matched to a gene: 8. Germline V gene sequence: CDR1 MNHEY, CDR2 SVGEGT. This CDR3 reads CASSYSPGQGFDYGYTF. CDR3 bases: TGTGCCAGCAGTTACTCTCCGGGACAGGGTTTTGACTATGGCTACACCTTC.

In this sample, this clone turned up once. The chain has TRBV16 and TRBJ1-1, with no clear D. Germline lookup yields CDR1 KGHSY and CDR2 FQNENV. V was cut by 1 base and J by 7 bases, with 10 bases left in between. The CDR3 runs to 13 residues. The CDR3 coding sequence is TGTGCCAGCAGCCAATTAGCCGGGAGTGAAGCTTTCTTT. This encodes CASSQLAGSEAFF.